This is a list of T cell receptor beta chains from one sample in a study of T cell responses to AZD1222 COVID-19 vaccine. The repertoire was sequenced with immunoSEQ multiplex PCR; TCRdb's copy has only in-frame clones and lacks some. The table records some 130,000 clones, 85% to 90% of them present only once. Sequencing used peripheral blood, obtained on day 0 of AZD1222 vaccination. These receptors all stem from an adult in good health. Each CDR3 is given with its conserved first and last residue. D genes are given only for firm matches. Part of the rows lack a size; the others show once, few, many or a class for expanded clones.

D: -
V: TRBV11-2
J: TRBJ2-7
size: once
DNA: TGTGCCAGCAGCTTAGGTGTATTGCGCAGGTTC
CDR3: CASSLGVLRRF

D: TRBD1
V: TRBV9
J: TRBJ1-2
size: -
DNA: TGTGCCAGCAGCCGTGGGACAGGGGCCTATGGCTACACCTTC
CDR3: CASSRGTGAYGYTF

D: TRBD1
V: TRBV7-9
J: TRBJ1-4
size: -
DNA: TGTGCCAGCAGCCCTATCGGGACAGTAAATGAAAAACTGTTTTTT
CDR3: CASSPIGTVNEKLFF

D: -
V: TRBV5-1
J: TRBJ1-2
size: once
DNA: TGCGCCAGCAGCCCGGTGCAGGGGAACTATGGCTACACCTTC
CDR3: CASSPVQGNYGYTF

D: -
V: TRBV12-3/TRBV12-4
J: TRBJ2-1
size: -
DNA: TGTGCCAGCAACCCTGGCATAGGTGAGCAGTTCTTC
CDR3: CASNPGIGEQFF

D: TRBD1
V: TRBV7-2
J: TRBJ1-5
size: -
DNA: TGTGCCAGCAGCTCTACAGGGGGCGATCAGCCCCAGCATTTT
CDR3: CASSSTGGDQPQHF

D: -
V: TRBV2
J: TRBJ2-7
size: -
DNA: TGTGCCAGCAGTCTCAATCTCCAGAACGAGCAGTACTTC
CDR3: CASSLNLQNEQYF

D: TRBD1
V: TRBV28
J: TRBJ2-7
size: -
DNA: TGTGCCAGCACCGAGCTGACAGGGTGGTACGAGCAGTACTTC
CDR3: CASTELTGWYEQYF

D: -
V: TRBV7-9
J: TRBJ2-3
size: -
DNA: TGTGCCAGCAGCCCCCTTGGAGGGGGCGCAGATACGCAGTATTTT
CDR3: CASSPLGGGADTQYF

D: -
V: TRBV11-2
J: TRBJ2-5
size: -
DNA: TGTGCCAGCAGCTTTTCGCGAGGAGAGACCCAGTACTTC
CDR3: CASSFSRGETQYF

D: -
V: TRBV18
J: TRBJ1-2
size: -
DNA: TGTGCCACCTCGGACAATAACTATGGCTACACCTTC
CDR3: CATSDNNYGYTF

D: TRBD1
V: TRBV10-1
J: TRBJ1-1
size: -
DNA: TGCGCCAGCAGTGACAGACAGGGGACTGAAGCTTTCTTT
CDR3: CASSDRQGTEAFF